This is a list of T cell receptor beta chains from one sample in a study of type 1 regulatory T cells. TCRdb reprocessed the reads with MiXCR, giving one entry per CDR3 protein. The sample lists 20,000 or so distinct CDR3 sequences, around 43% occurring once. Antigen specificity for these receptors is unknown. The specimen was cultured T cells, either the whole culture or a sorted T cell fraction (not recorded which). The receptors stem from a human donor in good health. CDR3s include the opening cysteine and the closing phenylalanine or tryptophan. A D gene is named only where the DNA matches it firmly. Size tells how often a clone was seen (once, few, many) or the class of an expanded clone, and some rows leave it out.

>-|-|TRBJ2-7|TRBV7-9
TGTGCCAGCAGCTCGACTAATGCCCACGAGCAGTACTTC
CASSSTNAHEQYF
>-|-|TRBJ1-2|TRBV3-1
TGTGCCAGCAGCCAAGTATCTCATGGCTACACCTTC
CASSQVSHGYTF
>-|once|TRBJ2-5|TRBV5-5
TGTGCCAGCAGCTTGGCTCAGACAGAGACCCAGTACTTC
CASSLAQTETQYF
>-|-|TRBJ1-6|TRBV20-1
TGCAGTGCTAGAGAAGGGGGGGCTAGTAATTCACCCCTCCACTTT
CSAREGGASNSPLHF
>-|-|TRBJ1-3|TRBV7-2
TGTGCCAGCAGCTCACAGGCTCCTGGAAACACCATATATTTT
CASSSQAPGNTIYF
>-|-|TRBJ1-3|TRBV11-1
TGTGCCAGCAGCTTCGCTCCCCGGGCTGGCGGAAACACCATATATTTT
CASSFAPRAGGNTIYF
>TRBD1|-|TRBJ2-2|TRBV5-1
TGCGCCAGCAGCCCAATCCGGACAGGGATCACCGGGGAGCTGTTTTTT
CASSPIRTGITGELFF
>TRBD2|once|TRBJ2-5|TRBV6-1
TGTGCCAGCGCAAGCGGGGGGGTCGGGCCCCAGTACTTC
CASASGGVGPQYF
>-|-|TRBJ2-2|TRBV20-1
TGCAGTGCTAGAGATCCCTCCCGACAGGTCACCGGGGAGCTGTTTTTT
CSARDPSRQVTGELFF
>TRBD1|-|TRBJ1-1|TRBV19
TGTGCCAGTAGTATTAGGGGACAGAGCCTGAACACTGAAGCTTTCTTT
CASSIRGQSLNTEAFF
>-|-|TRBJ1-1|TRBV29-1
TGCAGCGTCTCCGGTAACAGTCGGAACACTGAAGCTTTCTTT
CSVSGNSRNTEAFF
>-|-|TRBJ1-4|TRBV30
TGTGCCTGGAGCTTTAGGACCTGGGGTGAAAAACTGTTTTTT
CAWSFRTWGEKLFF
>TRBD2|-|TRBJ2-5|TRBV29-1
TGCAGCGCTTCCCTAGCGGGCCAAAGAAAGGACTTC
CSASLAGQRKDF
>-|medium-sized|TRBJ2-3|TRBV7-2
TGTGCCAGCAGCTTTTGGGGCGCGGGTCCTGGTACGCAGTATTTT
CASSFWGAGPGTQYF
>TRBD2|-|TRBJ2-5|TRBV28
TGTGCCACCGTGATTGATGGGCGGGGGAGTCAGACCCAGTACTTC
CATVIDGRGSQTQYF
>-|-|TRBJ1-4|TRBV7-2
TGTGCCAGCAGCTCATTTACAGGTTCATCTAATGAAAAACTGTTTTTT
CASSSFTGSSNEKLFF
>TRBD1|medium-sized|TRBJ1-5|TRBV12-3/TRBV12-4
TGTGCCAGCAGTCTCGGGACAGACAATCAGCCCCAGCATTTT
CASSLGTDNQPQHF
>TRBD2|few|TRBJ2-5|TRBV5-1
TGCGCCAGCAGCTCCGGGGGGAGTCCAGGGACCCAGTACTTC
CASSSGGSPGTQYF
>-|-|TRBJ2-3|TRBV6-6
TGTGCCAGCAGCTCCGTGAGCAGCACAGATACGCAGTATTTT
CASSSVSSTDTQYF
>-|-|TRBJ2-3|TRBV5-1
TGCGCCAGCAGCCCAGGTTTCAGTGGGACAGATACGCAGTATTTT
CASSPGFSGTDTQYF
>TRBD2|few|TRBJ2-1|TRBV28
TGTGCCAGCAGTGCCACCGGGACTACCAATGAGCAGTTCTTC
CASSATGTTNEQFF
>-|-|TRBJ2-7|TRBV20-1
TGCAGTGCTAGAGATGCGTCAGGGGGGTCCTACGAGCAGTACTTC
CSARDASGGSYEQYF
>-|few|TRBJ1-2|TRBV10-3
TGTGCCATCACCAGGGAGTCGGGGCGCGGCTACACCTTC
CAITRESGRGYTF
>-|few|TRBJ1-1|TRBV18
TGTGCCAGCTCACGGGAACAGGTTGGGGCTGAAGCTTTCTTT
CASSREQVGAEAFF
>TRBD1|few|TRBJ2-7|TRBV18
TGTGCCAGCTCACCATCGCGAGGACAGGCTACCTACGAGCAGTACTTC
CASSPSRGQATYEQYF
>TRBD1|few|TRBJ1-1|TRBV7-9
TGTGCCAGCAGCACCCAGGGGGTGGGTAACACTGAAGCTTTCTTT
CASSTQGVGNTEAFF